One sample yielded the 32 T cell receptor beta chains listed below, sequenced in a study of T-cell memory formation after mild COVID-19. TCRdb itself ran the 5' RACE reads through MiXCR, one entry per CDR3 protein. The table lists 190,000 or so distinct CDR3 sequences, 10% to 13% of them singletons. The sample consisted of PBMCs or a T cell subset sorted from them (not recorded which). These receptors were collected from a man aged 18 to 35 who had mild COVID-19 (a few samples of this study predate the infection). Cell type and time point are not known.

This chain links TRBV11-2 with TRBJ2-4, with D unclear. Trimming took off 3 bases at V and 7 bases at J, with 13 bases between the two ends. The CDR3 consists of 14 residues. Per germline, CDR1 SGHAT and CDR2 FQNNGV. CDR3 DNA: TGTGCCAGCAGCTTCCCAGACGGACGGAACATTCAGTACTTC. Encoded protein: CASSFPDGRNIQYF.

In its sample, this clonotype was seen a few times. The chain combines TRBV4-1 with TRBJ2-3; 8 bases align to TRBD2. Germline values: CDR1 MGHRA, CDR2 YSYEKL. CDR3 length: 16 amino acids. Trimming at V came to 4 bases and at J to 3 bases, leaving 9 bases not matched to a gene. CDR3 residues: CASSPPRGGATDTQYF. Here the CDR3 DNA reads TGCGCCAGCAGCCCCCCCCGGGGGGGGGCGACAGATACGCAGTATTTT.

The chain links TRBV5-1 to TRBJ1-4; 7 nucleotides agree with TRBD1. J gave up 3 bases and V 5 bases, and 4 bases lay outside the gene matches. The CDR3 loop spans 14 amino acids. The germline V gene has CDR1 SGHRS and CDR2 YFSETQ. In DNA, the CDR3 is TGCGCCAGCAGTTGGACAGGCCCTAATGAAAAACTGTTTTTT. It codes for CASSWTGPNEKLFF. The full variable domain, completed using reference TRBV5-1 and TRBJ1-4, is KAGVTQTPRYLIKTRGQQVTLSCSPISGHRSVSWYQQTPGQGLQFLFEYFSETQRNKGNFPGRFSGRQFSNSRSEMNVSTLELGDSALYLCASSWTGPNEKLFFGSGTQLSVL.

In its sample, this clonotype was seen a few times. CDR3 protein: CSARVGGARGDEQFF. Here the CDR3 DNA reads TGCAGTGCTAGAGTCGGGGGGGCCCGAGGTGATGAGCAGTTCTTC. The V gene is TRBV20-1, the J gene TRBJ2-1, with 8 positions matching TRBD2. The CDR3 covers 15 residues. The ends lost 1 base at V and 8 bases at J; junction bases unmatched: 10. In germline, CDR1 is DFQATT, CDR2 SNEGSKA (reference sequence).

This clonotype was observed a handful of times. The gene calls are TRBV9 and TRBJ2-1; D tentatively fits TRBD1 or TRBD2 (6 bases each). The CDR3 has 14 amino acids. V gave up 0 bases and J gave up 8 bases, with 12 bases separating them. Germline V gene lookup returns CDR1 SGDLS and CDR2 YYNGEE. The CDR3 DNA reads as TGTGCCAGCAGCGTAGTGGGGGGCTCGGATGAGCAGTTCTTC. Its translation: CASSVVGGSDEQFF.

This clonotype has ten or more counts. One end of the junction fails to match germline, which may point to a read error. The CDR3 nucleotides read TGTGCCAGCACTGATACGCAGTATTTT. It encodes CASTDTQYF. The chain links TRBV2 to TRBJ2-3; D ambiguous. The CDR3 has 9 amino acids. Germline loops: CDR1 SNHLY, CDR2 FYNNEI.

This clonotype has just a few counts. The V call is TRBV4-3, the J call TRBJ2-3; D could derive from TRBD1 or TRBD2 (5 bases each). The V end was cut by 2 bases, the J end by 2 bases, with 11 bases between. Germline loops: CDR1 LGHNA, CDR2 YSLEER. The CDR3 is made up of 15 amino acids. Here the CDR3 DNA reads TGCGCCAGCAGCCAACGGGGACCCTCCACAGATACGCAGTATTTT. This gives the protein CASSQRGPSTDTQYF.

This clonotype has just one count. The chain carries TRBV21-1 and TRBJ2-3; the table's D gene call, TRBD1, was not cross checked with the DNA. TRBV21-1 is described as a pseudogene. CDR3 length: 15 residues. The CDR3 here is CASSKDHRGADTQYF. The CDR3 nucleotides read TGTGCCAGCAGCAAAGACCACAGGGGCGCAGATACGCAGTATTTT.

The chain combines TRBV12-3 or TRBV12-4 with TRBJ1-5; no definite D call. Trimming took 1 base from V and 3 from J, leaving 10 bases between them. CDR3 length equals 15 residues. The CDR3 coding sequence is TGTGCCAGCAGTTTAGATAGGCAGCTCAATCAGCCCCAGCATTTT. Its protein product is CASSLDRQLNQPQHF.

The table lists this clonotype with a few counts. The chain is built from TRBV30 and TRBJ2-7; D call uncertain. The CDR3 extends over 15 amino acids. V shed 4 bases and J shed 0 bases, with 16 bases lying between them. Germline V CDR1 and CDR2: GTSNPN, SVGIG (reference sequence). CDR3 amino acids: CAWNGYGLSSYEQYF. The CDR3 bases are TGTGCCTGGAATGGGTACGGCCTCAGCTCCTACGAGCAGTACTTC.

The chain carries TRBV4-3 and TRBJ1-4; D unresolved. Between the trimmed V and J ends, which lost 0 bases and 8 bases, there was a span of 7 bases. The germline gives CDR1 LGHNA, CDR2 YSLEER. This CDR3 contains 13 residues. The CDR3 DNA reads as TGCGCCAGCAGCCAAGATCGATGGGAAAAACTGTTTTTT. Amino acids: CASSQDRWEKLFF.

This chain joins TRBV7-9 and TRBJ2-1; TRBD2 matches 10 bases. The CDR3 is 15 amino acids. Germline values: CDR1 SEHNR, CDR2 FQNEAQ (reference sequence). V trimming: 6 bases; J trimming: 7 bases; junction bases outside the gene matches: 9. The CDR3 sequence: CASRQSGGAGNEQFF. In DNA form, the CDR3 reads TGTGCCAGCAGACAAAGCGGGGGGGCTGGGAATGAGCAGTTCTTC. The whole variable domain, filled in from reference TRBV7-9 and TRBJ2-1, reads DTGVSQNPRHKITKRGQNVTFRCDPISEHNRLYWYRQTLGQGPEFLTYFQNEAQLEKSRLLSDRFSAERPKGSFSTLEIQRTEQGDSAMYLCASRQSGGAGNEQFFGPGTRLTVL.

V and J are TRBV18 and TRBJ1-5; the D gene is possibly TRBD1 (5 bases). The CDR3 length is 17 residues. The ends were cut back, 6 bases at V and 1 base at J, with 19 bases in the middle. The germline V gene encodes CDR1 KGHSH and CDR2 LQKENI. DNA for the CDR3: TGTGCCAGCTCCCGGAACGGGGGAGGTATCAGCAATCAGCCCCAGCATTTT. Protein product: CASSRNGGGISNQPQHF.

The J gene is TRBJ1-5, the V gene TRBV4-2; 7 bases fit TRBD1. The CDR3 has 16 residues. Per germline, CDR1 LGHNA and CDR2 YNFKEQ. V lost 1 base to trimming and J lost 2 bases; unmatched junction nucleotides: 5. The CDR3 region is CASSQAVGTGNQPQHF. The CDR3 DNA follows: TGTGCCAGCAGCCAAGCCGTCGGGACAGGCAATCAGCCCCAGCATTTT.

CDR3 protein: CASSLGGLGISGQPQHF. For the CDR3, the DNA is TGTGCCAGCAGCTTAGGCGGTTTAGGAATTTCAGGTCAGCCCCAGCATTTT. V is TRBV7-8 and J is TRBJ1-5; no definite D call. From germline, CDR1 is SGHVS and CDR2 FQNEAQ. This CDR3 region has 17 residues. Trimming cost V 1 base and J 6 bases, with 19 bases left between them. The complete variable domain, with remaining parts taken from reference TRBV7-8 and TRBJ1-5, reads GAGVSQSPRYKVAKRGQDVALRCDPISGHVSLFWYQQALGQGPEFLTYFQNEAQLDKSGLPSDRFFAERPEGSVSTLKIQRTQQEDSAVYLCASSLGGLGISGQPQHFGDGTRLSIL.

This clonotype was seen a handful of times. This rearrangement joins TRBV11-2 to TRBJ2-1, with 16 bases that match TRBD2. CDR1 is SGHAT and CDR2 is FQNNGV in the germline V gene. This CDR3 is built from 16 residues. V trimming: 6 bases; J trimming: 6 bases; junction bases outside the gene matches: 5. Written as DNA, the CDR3 is TGTGCCAGCAGGGGACTAGCGGGGGGGCGTGGCAATGAGCAGTTCTTC. Encoded protein: CASRGLAGGRGNEQFF.

This clonotype was counted between two and nine times. The chain uses TRBV7-3 and TRBJ2-3; 7 bases map to TRBD1. Germline values: CDR1 SGHTA, CDR2 FQGTGA. This CDR3 comprises 15 residues. The V gene end was trimmed by 5 bases and the J gene end by 4 bases; junction bases not matched to a gene: 9. Written as DNA, the CDR3 is TGTGCCAGCAGCCCGACAGGGTACCCCGCAGATACGCAGTATTTT. This translates into CASSPTGYPADTQYF.

This clonotype was counted at least ten times. The chain recombines TRBV5-1 with TRBJ1-1; D is unresolved. CDR1 and CDR2 from the germline V gene are SGHRS and YFSETQ. V was cut by 2 bases and J by 1 base, with 12 bases left in between. This CDR3 comprises 15 residues. The CDR3 DNA sequence: TGCGCCAGCAGCTTTTTGGCCTCTGGGAACACTGAAGCTTTCTTT. Its protein is CASSFLASGNTEAFF.

This clonotype was observed a few times. The chain recombines TRBV7-9 with TRBJ1-2; TRBD1 matches at 7 bases. V gave up 5 bases and J gave up 5 bases; unmatched junction bases: 5. The CDR3 spans 13 residues. Germline values: CDR1 SEHNR, CDR2 FQNEAQ (reference sequence). CDR3 coding DNA: TGTGCCAGCAGCGTTTCGGGACAGTATGGCTACACCTTC. This encodes CASSVSGQYGYTF. The variable domain in full, completed from reference TRBV7-9 and TRBJ1-2, reads DTGVSQNPRHKITKRGQNVTFRCDPISEHNRLYWYRQTLGQGPEFLTYFQNEAQLEKSRLLSDRFSAERPKGSFSTLEIQRTEQGDSAMYLCASSVSGQYGYTFGSGTRLTVV.

This clonotype showed up just a few times. The chain carries TRBV6-1 and TRBJ2-7; 9 bases agree with TRBD1. CDR3 size: 13 residues. CDR1 MNHNS and CDR2 SASEGT come from the germline V gene. Trimming removed 7 bases from V and 6 bases from J; junction bases left unmatched: 7. This chain's CDR3 is CASIWDREGEQYF. The CDR3 nucleotides read TGTGCCAGCATCTGGGACAGGGAAGGCGAGCAGTACTTC.

There are a few counts of this clonotype. V gene TRBV28 combines with J gene TRBJ2-5, with 7 nucleotides matching TRBD2. Germline loops: CDR1 MDHEN, CDR2 SYDVKM. V was clipped by 5 bases and J by 5 bases; unmatched bases: 11. The CDR3 totals 15 residues. The CDR3: CASSPRALGRETQYF. The CDR3 coding sequence is TGTGCCAGCAGTCCTCGGGCCCTCGGGAGGGAGACCCAGTACTTC.

CDR3 sequence: CSARDPRTGELFF. DNA of the CDR3: TGCAGTGCCCGGGACCCTCGAACCGGGGAGCTGTTTTTT. The V call is TRBV20-1, the J call TRBJ2-2, with D perhaps assigned TRBD1 or TRBD2 (5 bases each). The CDR3 is 13 residues long. Trimming pared 6 bases from V and 5 bases from J, leaving 13 bases between. Germline CDR1 and CDR2: DFQATT and SNEGSKA (reference sequence).

This clonotype was recorded many times. The CDR3 is CASSLASGRTDTQYF. In nucleotides, the CDR3 is TGTGCCAGCAGTTTAGCTAGCGGGCGCACAGATACGCAGTATTTT. The J gene is TRBJ2-3, the V gene TRBV12-3 or TRBV12-4; 7 nucleotides agree with TRBD2. The CDR3 runs to 15 residues. The J segment lost 1 base and the V segment lost 0 bases, leaving 1 base of the junction unmatched.

This clonotype was counted a few times. This chain connects TRBV24-1 to TRBJ1-5; D perhaps matches TRBD1 (5 bases). The CDR3 extends over 12 amino acids. Trimming cost V 4 bases and J 9 bases, with 9 bases left between them. Germline CDR1 reads KGHDR; CDR2 reads SFDVKD. The CDR3 nucleotides read TGTGCCACCAGTGACTCCGACAGGCCCCAGCATTTT. Translating gives CATSDSDRPQHF.

This clonotype has just a few counts. The chain recombines TRBV24-1 with TRBJ2-2; 9 bases fit TRBD2. V was pared by 5 bases and J by 1 base, with 4 bases of the junction left unmatched. The CDR3 loop spans 16 amino acids. The V gene's germline CDR1 is KGHDR and CDR2 SFDVKD. The CDR3 spells CATSGASGVNTGELFF. The CDR3 bases are TGTGCCACCAGTGGCGCTAGCGGGGTGAACACCGGGGAGCTGTTTTTT.

The rearrangement joins TRBV12-3 or TRBV12-4 to TRBJ1-5; D may be TRBD1 (6 bases). The germline V and J ends were trimmed by 3 bases and 4 bases, with 13 bases remaining between them. The CDR3 has 15 residues. CDR3 in amino acids: CASSLGRRGNQPQHF. The CDR3 nucleotides are TGTGCCAGCAGTTTGGGACGTAGGGGGAATCAGCCCCAGCATTTT.

This clonotype appeared a few times. The chain is built from TRBV6-6 and TRBJ2-7; D gene ambiguous. Trimming stripped 6 bases from V and 4 bases from J, with 7 bases between. This CDR3 has 11 amino acids. Germline assignment: CDR1 MNHNY and CDR2 SVGAGI (reference sequence). As DNA, the CDR3 is TGTGCCAGCAGACTGGAATACGAGCAGTACTTC. Translated, it gives CASRLEYEQYF.

This clonotype turned up a few times. The chain uses TRBV5-1 and TRBJ2-2; possible D gene TRBD1, 6 bases. Germline-derived CDR1 and CDR2 are SGHRS and YFSETQ. The CDR3 loop spans 16 amino acids. Trimming shortened V by 0 bases and J by 4 bases, and 13 bases separated the two germline ends. CDR3 sequence: CASSLAGAPGTGELFF. The CDR3 DNA is TGCGCCAGCAGCTTGGCAGGGGCGCCGGGCACCGGGGAGCTGTTTTTT.

This clonotype was counted between two and nine times. J is TRBJ2-5 and V is TRBV6-2 or TRBV6-3; D is undetermined. Germline V lookup: CDR1 MNHEY, CDR2 SVGEGT. The CDR3 extends over 13 amino acids. Trimming cost V 3 bases and J 5 bases, with 10 bases left between them. The DNA for the CDR3 is TGTGCCAGCAGTTATGGACCGGGTGAGACCCAGTACTTC. It encodes CASSYGPGETQYF.

This clonotype was observed a few times. The chain combines TRBV11-2 with TRBJ1-1; no clear D gene. Germline-derived CDR1 and CDR2 are SGHAT and FQNNGV. CDR3 length equals 14 residues. Trimming cost V 2 bases and J 1 base, with 8 bases left between them. The CDR3 spells CASSLFAANTEAFF. CDR3 DNA: TGTGCCAGCAGCTTATTTGCAGCGAACACTGAAGCTTTCTTT. The entire variable domain, with the rest obtained from reference TRBV11-2 and TRBJ1-1, is as follows: EAGVAQSPRYKIIEKRQSVAFWCNPISGHATLYWYQQILGQGPKLLIQFQNNGVVDDSQLPKDRFSAERLKGVDSTLKIQPAKLEDSAVYLCASSLFAANTEAFFGQGTRLTVV.

This clonotype occurred a few times. The CDR3 loop is CASSVASRNTGELFF. DNA for the CDR3: TGTGCCAGCAGCGTCGCCTCTAGGAACACCGGGGAGCTGTTTTTT. V usage is TRBV9 and J usage is TRBJ2-2; D is unclear. Germline V gene data show CDR1 as SGDLS and CDR2 as YYNGEE. Trimming removed 2 bases from V and 1 base from J, with 9 bases in between. This CDR3 spans 15 amino acids.

The chain combines TRBV6-6 with TRBJ1-2; D not resolved. This CDR3 spans 12 amino acids. Trimming left V 7 bases short and J 0 bases short, with 6 bases between. CDR1 is MNHNY, CDR2 SVGAGI, per germline (reference sequence). The CDR3 reads CASTPANYGYTF. CDR3 bases: TGTGCCAGCACTCCAGCTAACTATGGCTACACCTTC.